This T cell receptor beta chain was documented in a study of T cells in Graves' hyperthyroidism and ophthalmopathy. Study summary: Staff took peripheral blood when the initial diagnosis was made, before any treatment began. The study's findings and limits: Most thyroid clonotypes with frequency above 0.001 were detected in blood.

At least 3 on the Clinical Activity Score was recorded for ophthalmopathy patients, who also had NOSPECS grade at least 4 and duration under 3 months. CDR1 and CDR2 (germline): GTSNPN, SVGIG (reference sequence). This CDR3 region has 14 residues. V dropped 0 bases and J dropped 7; count of bases not matched to a gene: 3. This clonotype has more than one count but fewer than ten. Its antigen is undetermined. RNA transcripts were the template for amplifying TCR beta CDR3 regions. A set of HTBI primers served as the primers for a first-round RT-PCR of the TCR CDR3. TCRdb re-analysed the multiplex PCR reads in MiXCR, keeping a single row per CDR3 protein. The profile shows 550,000 to 700,000 distinct CDR3 sequences, approximately 15% of them singletons.

The sample taken for sequencing was blood. This chain uses TRBV30 with TRBJ1-2, with 12 bases fitting TRBD1. The clonotype originates from a woman aged 40 to 55 with Graves' ophthalmopathy. DNA for the CDR3: TGTGCCTGGAGTGTCGGGACAGGGGGCTTTGGCTACACCTTC. Its protein is CAWSVGTGGFGYTF.